Below are 27 T cell receptor beta chains sequenced from a single sample in a study of T cells in Graves' hyperthyroidism and ophthalmopathy. Authors of the study amplified TCR beta CDR3 regions from RNA transcripts. When the TCR CDR3 underwent first-round RT-PCR, the HTBI primer set was used. TCRdb independently ran MiXCR on the multiplex PCR reads; one entry per CDR3 protein. Among hundreds of thousands of distinct CDR3 sequences listed, around 15% were seen once. Sequenced material: blood. Source of these receptors: a woman aged 18-35 years with Graves' ophthalmopathy.

Only a few counts were recorded for this clonotype. The chain has TRBV5-8 and TRBJ2-2; 9 positions match TRBD1. The germline V gene has CDR1 SGHTS and CDR2 YDEGEE. V lost 5 bases and J lost 5; bases outside the gene matches: 4. CDR3 length equals 14 residues. This CDR3 reads CASRRDRDTGELFF. The CDR3 DNA reads as TGTGCCAGCAGACGGGACAGGGATACCGGGGAGCTGTTTTTT.

This clonotype was counted ten times or more. V and J are TRBV27 and TRBJ2-7; 11 bases match TRBD2. The CDR3 length is 14 residues. Germline trimming cut 3 bases from V and 7 bases from J; bases unmatched to any gene: 5. The V gene's germline CDR1 is MNHEY and CDR2 SMNVEV (reference sequence). The chain's CDR3 is CASSFSGGASEQYF. CDR3 nucleotide sequence: TGTGCCAGCAGTTTTAGCGGGGGGGCCAGTGAGCAGTACTTC.

This clonotype showed up many times. The chain uses TRBV7-2 and TRBJ2-3, with 10 bases matching TRBD2. The CDR3 spans 14 residues. Germline CDR1 reads SGHTA; CDR2 reads FQGNSA. The V segment lost 5 bases and the J segment 6 bases; nucleotides outside the gene matches: 5. The CDR3 loop reads CASSRAGGEDTQYF. CDR3 DNA sequence: TGTGCCAGCAGCCGAGCGGGGGGGGAGGATACGCAGTATTTT.

This clonotype was seen ten or more times. The chain combines TRBV9 with TRBJ2-3; TRBD2 agrees at 9 bases. Germline V gene sequence: CDR1 SGDLS, CDR2 YYNGEE. This CDR3 region has 16 residues. V was clipped by 0 bases and J by 6 bases; unmatched bases: 8. The CDR3 nucleotides read TGTGCCAGCAGCGTAGCTCTAGCGGGGTTTGGGGATACGCAGTATTTT. Its translation is CASSVALAGFGDTQYF.

This clonotype was picked up many times. The rearrangement links TRBV20-1 to TRBJ2-7; TRBD1 matches 7 bases. V lost 4 bases and J lost 4; bases outside the gene matches: 10. The CDR3 has 14 residues. The germline CDR1 and CDR2 sequences are DFQATT and SNEGSKA (reference sequence). Here the CDR3 reads CSAIFTGAFYEQYF. CDR3 DNA sequence: TGCAGTGCTATTTTCACAGGGGCCTTTTACGAGCAGTACTTC.

This clonotype was recorded at least ten times. The V gene is TRBV28, the J gene TRBJ2-5; 10 bases fit TRBD2. CDR3 size: 16 residues. Germline values: CDR1 MDHEN, CDR2 SYDVKM. V was pared by 4 bases and J by 7 bases, with 12 bases of the junction left unmatched. The CDR3 loop is CASSSPLAGAQGTQYF. In nucleotides, the CDR3 is TGTGCCAGCAGTTCGCCCCTAGCGGGGGCCCAGGGGACCCAGTACTTC.

This clonotype appeared a few times. A much larger clone is a single base away; this may be a read error. V usage is TRBV6-5 and J usage is TRBJ1-2; D is ambiguous. Germline loops: CDR1 MNHEY, CDR2 SVGAGI. The CDR3 consists of 15 residues. The CDR3 loop reads CAGSFDLDTNYGYTF. The CDR3 coding sequence is TGTGCCGGCAGTTTTGACCTAGACACAAACTATGGCTACACCTTC.

Note on this clonotype: A much larger clone lies a single base off, so this may be a read error. The conserved closing phenylalanine or tryptophan is absent in this CDR3, likely reflecting a read error. The V call is TRBV7-2, the J call TRBJ2-1; 13 bases match TRBD2. CDR1 is SGHTA and CDR2 is FQGNSA in the germline V gene. This CDR3 is 15 amino acids long. Losses at the gene ends were 5 bases for V and 6 bases for J; bases not matched to a gene: 4. CDR3: CASSILAGGGNEQFY. For the CDR3, the DNA is TGTGCCAGCAGCATACTAGCGGGAGGGGGCAATGAGCAGTTCTAC.

This clonotype was picked up many times. This chain connects TRBV20-1 to TRBJ1-2; 7 bases are shared with TRBD1. The CDR3 covers 14 residues. J was trimmed by 4 bases and V by 1 base; bases with no gene match: 6. Germline values: CDR1 DFQATT, CDR2 SNEGSKA (reference sequence). The CDR3 sequence: CSARGDSAFYGYTF. In DNA, the CDR3 is TGCAGTGCTAGAGGGGACAGCGCCTTCTATGGCTACACCTTC.

This clonotype has ten or more counts. J is TRBJ2-4 and V is TRBV20-1; 13 bases fit TRBD2. Germline CDR1 reads DFQATT; CDR2 reads SNEGSKA (reference sequence). Trimming cost V 6 bases and J 0 bases; bases outside gene matches: 8. CDR3 size: 17 residues. The CDR3 DNA sequence: TGCAGTGCACGGACTAGCGGGGGCCTACTAGCCAAAAACATTCAGTACTTC. Its protein product is CSARTSGGLLAKNIQYF.

This clonotype was detected many times. This sequence joins TRBV18 and TRBJ1-6, with D hard to call. This CDR3 comprises 13 residues. Germline CDR1 reads KGHSH; CDR2 reads LQKENI. The ends were cut back, 3 bases at V and 8 bases at J, with 8 bases in the middle. CDR3 amino acids: CASSPTVDSPLHF. The DNA for the CDR3 is TGTGCCAGCTCACCCACGGTGGATTCACCCCTCCACTTT.

This clonotype was counted at least ten times. The chain recombines TRBV19 with TRBJ1-1, with 10 bases fitting TRBD1. The CDR3 has 17 amino acids. J was trimmed by 0 bases and V by 5 bases; bases with no gene match: 9. Germline V gives CDR1 LNHDA, CDR2 SQIVND (reference sequence). CDR3 DNA sequence: TGTGCCAGTAGTGCCACCCGGGACAGGGGCATGAACACTGAAGCTTTCTTT. The encoded protein is CASSATRDRGMNTEAFF.

This clonotype has just a few counts. The chain combines TRBV24-1 with TRBJ2-2; TRBD2 agrees at 14 bases. Germline loops: CDR1 KGHDR, CDR2 SFDVKD. CDR3 length: 19 residues. The V gene end was trimmed by 3 bases and the J gene end by 3 bases; junction bases not matched to a gene: 8. The CDR3 here is CATSDPLTSGRADTGELFF. DNA for the CDR3: TGTGCCACCAGTGATCCCCTGACTAGCGGGAGGGCCGACACCGGGGAGCTGTTTTTT.

This clonotype was detected many times. The V and J genes are TRBV2 and TRBJ2-2; TRBD2 aligns across 8 bases. CDR1 SNHLY and CDR2 FYNNEI come from the germline V gene. The CDR3 contains 14 residues. V was pared by 6 bases and J by 5 bases, with 5 bases of the junction left unmatched. In DNA, the CDR3 is TGTGCCAGCAGCGAGACGGGGGGGACCGGGGAGCTGTTTTTT. Its translation: CASSETGGTGELFF. Filled out from reference TRBV2 and TRBJ2-2, the complete variable domain reads EPEVTQTPSHQVTQMGQEVILRCVPISNHLYFYWYRQILGQKVEFLVSFYNNEISEKSEIFDDQFSVERPDGSNFTLKIRSTKLEDSAMYFCASSETGGTGELFFGEGSRLTVL.

This clonotype has at least ten counts. The chain employs TRBV20-1 and TRBJ2-7; 8 bases are shared with TRBD1. The CDR3 totals 21 residues. After removal of 0 bases from V and 0 bases from J, the junction contained 22 bases not matched to a gene. Germline V gives CDR1 DFQATT, CDR2 SNEGSKA (reference sequence). The CDR3 DNA follows: TGCAGTGCTAGAGATATTAATCCGCAGGGGGCAACTGGGGGGAGCTCCTACGAGCAGTACTTC. As protein: CSARDINPQGATGGSSYEQYF.

This clonotype appeared many times. The chain recombines TRBV20-1 with TRBJ2-1; 10 nucleotides match TRBD1. Germline trimming cut 3 bases from V and 10 bases from J; bases unmatched to any gene: 12. Germline V gene lookup returns CDR1 DFQATT and CDR2 SNEGSKA (reference sequence). This CDR3 has 15 residues. Written as DNA, the CDR3 is TGCAGTGCTAGTTCAAGGGACAGGGGCTTTCGGGAGCAGTTCTTC. Translating gives CSASSRDRGFREQFF.

V is TRBV5-1 and J is TRBJ1-1; 7 bases fit TRBD1. With V trimmed by 0 bases and J by 6 bases, 5 bases remained unmatched. CDR3 size: 14 residues. Germline assignment: CDR1 SGHRS and CDR2 YFSETQ. The CDR3 region is CASSLAGQIAEAFF. CDR3 coding DNA: TGCGCCAGCAGCTTGGCGGGACAGATAGCTGAAGCTTTCTTT.

At least ten counts were recorded for this clonotype. The rearrangement joins TRBV29-1 to TRBJ1-1, with D possibly TRBD1 on 5 matching bases. Trimming removed 7 bases from V and 5 bases from J, with 17 bases in between. In germline, CDR1 is SQVTM, CDR2 ANQGSEA. The CDR3 extends over 13 amino acids. In DNA form, the CDR3 reads TGCAGCGCCACTGACAGCCCGGGGACTGAAGCTTTCTTT. Encoded protein: CSATDSPGTEAFF.

This clonotype came up a few times. The rearrangement uses TRBV19 and TRBJ1-1, with 10 bases that match TRBD1. V gave up 4 bases and J gave up 6 bases; unmatched junction bases: 2. The germline V gene has CDR1 LNHDA and CDR2 SQIVND (reference sequence). The CDR3 consists of 13 residues. This CDR3 is CASSKDRGSEAFF. CDR3 DNA: TGTGCCAGTAGTAAGGACAGGGGGTCTGAAGCTTTCTTT. The full variable domain, its missing parts supplied by reference TRBV19 and TRBJ1-1, is DGGITQSPKYLFRKEGQNVTLSCEQNLNHDAMYWYRQDPGQGLRLIYYSQIVNDFQKGDIAEGYSVSREKKESFPLTVTSAQKNPTAFYLCASSKDRGSEAFFGQGTRLTVV.

This clonotype was seen repeatedly, ten times or more. V gene TRBV30 combines with J gene TRBJ1-5; no reliable D call. Germline-derived CDR1 and CDR2 are GTSNPN and SVGIG (reference sequence). V lost 0 bases, J lost 15 bases, and 18 bases lay in between. The CDR3 contains 13 residues. Here the CDR3 reads CAWSVRSAEVRHF. Here the CDR3 DNA reads TGTGCCTGGAGTGTACGCTCGGCGGAGGTACGGCATTTT.

The table lists this clonotype with many counts. J is TRBJ1-2 and V is TRBV28; TRBD1 matches at 8 bases. With 3 bases clipped from V and 3 bases from J, the junction kept 9 bases outside the gene matches. CDR1 is MDHEN and CDR2 is SYDVKM in the germline V gene. This CDR3 is 16 amino acids long. The DNA of the CDR3 is TGTGCCAGCAGTTTCTGGCAGGGGGCTGGGGACTATGGCTACACCTTC. It specifies CASSFWQGAGDYGYTF.

The sample holds many counts of this clonotype. The chain joins TRBV18 to TRBJ1-5; 7 bases align to TRBD1. Per germline, CDR1 KGHSH and CDR2 LQKENI. The CDR3 is 14 residues long. Trimming took 5 bases from V and 5 from J; bases not matched to a gene: 6. The chain's CDR3 is CASSGSTGDQPQHF. The CDR3 nucleotides read TGTGCCAGCTCAGGGTCCACAGGGGATCAGCCCCAGCATTTT. The whole variable domain, remainder taken from reference TRBV18 and TRBJ1-5, is NAGVMQNPRHLVRRRGQEARLRCSPMKGHSHVYWYRQLPEEGLKFMVYLQKENIIDESGMPKERFSAEFPKEGPSILRIQQVVRGDSAAYFCASSGSTGDQPQHFGDGTRLSIL.

This chain connects TRBV29-1 to TRBJ2-7, with 11 bases matching TRBD2. The J segment lost 3 bases and the V segment lost 6 bases, leaving 10 bases of the junction unmatched. Germline CDR1 and CDR2: SQVTM and ANQGSEA. The CDR3 has 15 residues. The CDR3, as DNA: TGCAGCGTCTCCTACCCCGGGACTAGCGGCTACGAGCAGTACTTC. Translating gives CSVSYPGTSGYEQYF.

In this sample, this clonotype turned up many times. CDR3 DNA sequence: TGTGCCAGCAGCTCCGGGTCCACGGGACAAAGAGCTTTCTTT. It specifies CASSSGSTGQRAFF. J is TRBJ1-1 and V is TRBV7-2; weak D call: TRBD1 (6 bases). The CDR3 totals 14 residues. Germline CDR1 and CDR2: SGHTA and FQGNSA. Trimming took off 4 bases at V and 10 bases at J, with 19 bases between the two ends.

This clonotype has at least ten counts. The chain combines TRBV18 with TRBJ2-5; TRBD1 matches 9 bases. The CDR3 loop spans 15 amino acids. Germline V gene data show CDR1 as KGHSH and CDR2 as LQKENI. J was trimmed by 0 bases and V by 5 bases; bases with no gene match: 4. The CDR3 is CASSDRGLYQETQYF. The DNA of the CDR3 is TGTGCCAGCTCAGACAGGGGGTTGTACCAAGAGACCCAGTACTTC.

This clonotype was observed many times. Here the CDR3 reads CASSPGPYGGGYTF. DNA of the CDR3: TGTGCCAGCAGTCCCGGGCCTTATGGGGGTGGCTACACCTTC. The chain recombines TRBV6-1 with TRBJ1-2; perhaps TRBD1 as D (5 bases). The CDR3 length is 14 residues. Trimming removed 5 bases at V and 7 bases at J, with 17 bases between. Germline V lookup: CDR1 MNHNS, CDR2 SASEGT.

This clonotype came up a few times. This may arise from a read error, as a much more abundant clone is one base away. As the CDR3 is not closed by the conserved phenylalanine or tryptophan, this likely results from a read error. CDR3 nucleotides: TGTGCCTGGATCCTCAAGAGCTCCTACAATGAGCAGTTCCTC. This sequence encodes CAWILKSSYNEQFL. The chain joins TRBV30 to TRBJ2-1; no clear D. The CDR3 is made up of 14 amino acids. V lost 4 bases, J lost 0 bases, and 10 bases lay in between. Germline CDR1 reads GTSNPN; CDR2 reads SVGIG (reference sequence).